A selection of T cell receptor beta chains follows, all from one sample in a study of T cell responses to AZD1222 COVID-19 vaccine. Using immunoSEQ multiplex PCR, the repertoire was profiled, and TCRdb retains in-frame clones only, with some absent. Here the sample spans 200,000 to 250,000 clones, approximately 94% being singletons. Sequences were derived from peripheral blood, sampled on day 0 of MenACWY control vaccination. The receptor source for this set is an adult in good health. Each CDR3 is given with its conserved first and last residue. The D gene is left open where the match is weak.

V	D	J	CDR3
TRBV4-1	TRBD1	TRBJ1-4	CASGGDRGNEKLFF
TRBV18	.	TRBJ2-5	CASSPPGAQETQYF
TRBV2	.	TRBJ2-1	CASSESRTPYNEQFF
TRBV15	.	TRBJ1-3	CATSSSGPTIYF
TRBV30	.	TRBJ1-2	CAWSGGTYRGYTF
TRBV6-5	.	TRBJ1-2	CASSYDVGLGGYTF
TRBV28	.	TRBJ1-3	CASSFQGFNSGNTIYF
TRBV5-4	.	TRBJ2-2	CASSSPVGKNTGELFF
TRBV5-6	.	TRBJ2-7	CASSLGSKFKQYF
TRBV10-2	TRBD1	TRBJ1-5	CASSGTGGPGQPQHF
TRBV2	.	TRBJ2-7	CASRDPWYEQYF